The T cell receptor (beta chain) described here comes from a study of shared clonotypes between healthy human individuals. Whole-study findings and limits: Non-shared clonotypes had lower generation probabilities than clonotypes shared by all four sorted-subset donors.

A CD45RA-negative memory subset and a CD45RA+ naive subset were separated from the CD4+ cells. The CDR3 has 14 residues. From germline, CDR1 is GTSNPN and CDR2 SVGIG (reference sequence). The V segment lost 6 bases and the J segment 7 bases; nucleotides outside the gene matches: 11. Sequencing used immunoSEQ multiplex PCR; TCRdb keeps in-frame clones, though not all of them. Of about 1.5 million clones in the sample, around 97% were seen once. Turning to this clone: Its antigen is undetermined.

This chain uses TRBV30 with TRBJ1-4; 7 nucleotides line up with TRBD1. The clonotype comes from a man aged 25 to 40 in good health. Sequenced input: naive CD4+ T cells sorted from blood. Subset noted: CD45RA+ positively selected. CDR3 nucleotides: TGTGCCTGCGCCTACAGGGGATGGGGTGAAAAACTGTTTTTT. Translated, it gives CACAYRGWGEKLFF.